Listed here is a single TCR beta chain. Its antigen is undetermined. The sample originates from a study of T-cell reconstitution after alpha-beta-depleted transplantation in children. Findings of the study overall: Newly produced T cells mostly provided counts and TCRbeta diversity after one year, as hyperexpanded clones declined.

Unique molecular identifiers were incorporated during preparation of the TCRbeta library. One entry per CDR3 protein, called by TCRdb with MiXCR from the PCR reads. The sample has 500,000 to 750,000 distinct CDR3 sequences, 10% to 15% seen once. The CDR3 is 15 residues long. In germline, CDR1 is DFQATT, CDR2 SNEGSKA (reference sequence). Deletions cut 0 bases from V and 7 bases from J, with 16 bases between. Sequenced here: PBMCs, mostly from graft donor cells, sampled 360 days after TCRalphabeta/CD19-depleted stem cell transplant. The receptor's source is a male patient younger than 18 who had a stem cell transplant for acute myeloid leukemia, so the T cells may come from the graft donor. J is TRBJ2-1 and V is TRBV20-1; TRBD2 might be the D (6 bases). Here the CDR3 DNA reads TGCAGTGCTAGAGAAGCGACTAGAGCTCGAAATGAGCAGTTCTTC. It encodes CSAREATRARNEQFF.